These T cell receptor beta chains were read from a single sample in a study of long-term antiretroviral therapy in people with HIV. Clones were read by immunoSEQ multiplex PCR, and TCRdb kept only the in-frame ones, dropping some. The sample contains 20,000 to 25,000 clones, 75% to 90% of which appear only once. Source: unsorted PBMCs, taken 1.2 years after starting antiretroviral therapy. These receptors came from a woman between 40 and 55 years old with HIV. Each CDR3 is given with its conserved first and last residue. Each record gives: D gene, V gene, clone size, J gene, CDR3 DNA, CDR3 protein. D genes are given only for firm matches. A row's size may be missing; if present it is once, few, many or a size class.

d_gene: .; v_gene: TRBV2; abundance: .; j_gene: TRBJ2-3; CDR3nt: TGTGCCAGCAGTGGGGACTGGCCCACAGATACGCAGTATTTT; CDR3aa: CASSGDWPTDTQYF
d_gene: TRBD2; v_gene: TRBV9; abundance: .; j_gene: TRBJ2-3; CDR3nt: TGTGCCAGCAGCGAACCGGGAGGGGCAGATACGCAGTATTTT; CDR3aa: CASSEPGGADTQYF
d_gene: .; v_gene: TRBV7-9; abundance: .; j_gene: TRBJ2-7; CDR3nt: TGTGCCAGCAGCTTAATTGGAAGTGACAAGACTGGCTACGAGCAGTACTTC; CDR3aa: CASSLIGSDKTGYEQYF
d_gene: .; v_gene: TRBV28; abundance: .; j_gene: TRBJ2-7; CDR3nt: TGTGCCAGCAGTTTATCGGGCGGCCCCTCCTACGAGCAGTACTTC; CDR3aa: CASSLSGGPSYEQYF
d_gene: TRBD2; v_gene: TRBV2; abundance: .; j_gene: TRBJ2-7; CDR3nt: TGTGCCAGCACCCTCTCCCTCCCGGGACTAGCGGGAGTAGCCTACGAGCAGTACTTC; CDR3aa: CASTLSLPGLAGVAYEQYF
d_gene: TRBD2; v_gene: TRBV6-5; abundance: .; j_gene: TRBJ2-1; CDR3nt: TGTGCCAGCAGTTTACTAGCGGGAGCTCTTAATGAGCAGTTCTTC; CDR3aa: CASSLLAGALNEQFF
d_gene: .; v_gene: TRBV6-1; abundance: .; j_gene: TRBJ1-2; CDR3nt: TGTGCCAGCAGTGAACTCGGGGGATACTATGGCTACACCTTC; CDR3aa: CASSELGGYYGYTF
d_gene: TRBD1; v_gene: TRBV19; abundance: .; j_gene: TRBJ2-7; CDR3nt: TGTGCCAGTAGATCTAGCCGGGACAGGGACTACGAGCAGTACTTC; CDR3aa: CASRSSRDRDYEQYF
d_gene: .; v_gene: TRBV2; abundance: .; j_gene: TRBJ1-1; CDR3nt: TGTGCCAGCGGCTCGGGACCGCTGAACACTGAAGCTTTCTTT; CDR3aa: CASGSGPLNTEAFF
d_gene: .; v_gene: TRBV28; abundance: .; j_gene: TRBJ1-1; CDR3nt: TGTGCCAGCAGTATTGGACCCAACACTGAAGCTTTCTTT; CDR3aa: CASSIGPNTEAFF
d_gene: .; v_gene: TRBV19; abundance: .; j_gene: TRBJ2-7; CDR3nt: TGTGCCAGTAGTACAACACCCTCGGCCCTGTACGAGCAGTACTTC; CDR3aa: CASSTTPSALYEQYF
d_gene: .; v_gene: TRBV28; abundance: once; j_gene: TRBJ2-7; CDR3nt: TGTGCCAGCAGGGTGGGAGTTCGGTACGAGCAGTACTTC; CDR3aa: CASRVGVRYEQYF
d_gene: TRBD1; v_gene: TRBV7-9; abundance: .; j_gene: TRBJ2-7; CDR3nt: TGTGCCAGCAGCTTATCTCCGGGACAGGGGACCTACGAGCAGTACTTC; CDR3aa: CASSLSPGQGTYEQYF
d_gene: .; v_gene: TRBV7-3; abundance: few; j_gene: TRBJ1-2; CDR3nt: TGTGCCAGCAGCCCAGGACAGAATGGTGGCTACACCTTC; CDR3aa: CASSPGQNGGYTF
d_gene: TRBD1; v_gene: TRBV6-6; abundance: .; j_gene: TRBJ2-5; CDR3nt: TGTGCCAGCAGACCGACTCCGGGACAGGGCCAAGAGACCCAGTACTTC; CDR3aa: CASRPTPGQGQETQYF
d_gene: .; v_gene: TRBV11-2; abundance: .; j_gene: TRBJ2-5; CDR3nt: TGTGCCAGCAGCTTAGATTGGCAAGAGACCCAGTACTTC; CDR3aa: CASSLDWQETQYF
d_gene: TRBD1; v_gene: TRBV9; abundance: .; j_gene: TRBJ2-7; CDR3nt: TGTGCCAGCAGTCTCCAGGACAGGGCCGAGCAGTACTTC; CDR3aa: CASSLQDRAEQYF
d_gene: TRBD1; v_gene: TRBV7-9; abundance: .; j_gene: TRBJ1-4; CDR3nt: TGTGCCAGCAGTTGGGGGACAGGGAGTAATGAAAAACTGTTTTTT; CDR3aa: CASSWGTGSNEKLFF
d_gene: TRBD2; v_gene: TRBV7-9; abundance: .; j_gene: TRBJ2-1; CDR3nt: TGTGCCAGCAGCCGTAGCGGGAGGAATGAGCAGTTCTTC; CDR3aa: CASSRSGRNEQFF
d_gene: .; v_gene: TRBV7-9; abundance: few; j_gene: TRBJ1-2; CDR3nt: TGTGCCAGCAGCCTCCTCGACATGTATGGCTACACCTTC; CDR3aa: CASSLLDMYGYTF
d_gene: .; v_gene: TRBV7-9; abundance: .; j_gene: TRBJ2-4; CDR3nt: TGTGCCAGCAGCTCACCGCGCTCAGGGCGACTAGCCAAAAACATTCAGTACTTC; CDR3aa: CASSSPRSGRLAKNIQYF
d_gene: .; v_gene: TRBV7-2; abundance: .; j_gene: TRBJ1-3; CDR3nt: TGTGCCAGCAGTTTTGGGGGACGAAACACCATATATTTT; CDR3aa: CASSFGGRNTIYF
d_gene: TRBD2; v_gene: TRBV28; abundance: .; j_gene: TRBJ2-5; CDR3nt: TGTGCCAGCAGCGGACTAGCGGGAGGGCCGGGCGAGGAGACCCAGTACTTC; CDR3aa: CASSGLAGGPGEETQYF
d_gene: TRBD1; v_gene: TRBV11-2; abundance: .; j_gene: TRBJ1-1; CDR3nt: TGTGCCAGCAGCCTAAACGGGGACAGGGGAAACACTGAAGCTTTCTTT; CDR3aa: CASSLNGDRGNTEAFF
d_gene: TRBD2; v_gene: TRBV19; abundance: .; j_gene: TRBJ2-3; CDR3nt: TGTGCCAGTAGCGGACTAGCGGGAGTGGATACGCAGTATTTT; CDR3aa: CASSGLAGVDTQYF
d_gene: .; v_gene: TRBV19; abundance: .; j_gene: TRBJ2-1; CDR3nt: TGTGCCAGTAGTATAGCGGGAGTGACTCCCAATGAGCAGTTCTTC; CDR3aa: CASSIAGVTPNEQFF
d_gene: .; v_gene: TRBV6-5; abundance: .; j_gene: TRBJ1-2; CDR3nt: TGTGCCAGCAGCGACAGCTTCCTCGATGGCTACACCTTC; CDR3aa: CASSDSFLDGYTF
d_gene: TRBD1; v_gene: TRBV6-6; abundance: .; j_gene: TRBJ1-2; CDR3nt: TGTGCCAGCAGTTACGCCAGGGGGAACTATGGCTACACCTTC; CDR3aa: CASSYARGNYGYTF
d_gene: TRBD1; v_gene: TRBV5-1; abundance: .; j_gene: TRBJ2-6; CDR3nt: TGCGCCAGCAGCTCGGGACAGAACAACGTCCTGACTTTC; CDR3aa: CASSSGQNNVLTF
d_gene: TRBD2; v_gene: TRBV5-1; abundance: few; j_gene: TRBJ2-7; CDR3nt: TGCGCCAGCAGCTTGGCTAGCGGGTCCTACGAGCAGTACTTC; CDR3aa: CASSLASGSYEQYF
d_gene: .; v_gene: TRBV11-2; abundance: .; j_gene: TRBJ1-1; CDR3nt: TGTGCCAGCAGTTTTACAGGAAACACTGAAGCTTTCTTT; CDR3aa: CASSFTGNTEAFF
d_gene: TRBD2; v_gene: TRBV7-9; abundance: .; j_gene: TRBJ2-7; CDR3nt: TGTGCCAGCAGCCCCGGGGGGACTAGCGGGAGTTCTTCCTACGAGCAGTACTTC; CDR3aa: CASSPGGTSGSSSYEQYF
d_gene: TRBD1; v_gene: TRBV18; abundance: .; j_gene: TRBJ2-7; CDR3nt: TGTGCCAGCTCTCCGGACAGGGGGCCCTACGAGCAGTACTTC; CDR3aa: CASSPDRGPYEQYF
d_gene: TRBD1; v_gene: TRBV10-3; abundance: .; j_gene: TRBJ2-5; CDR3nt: TGTGCCATCAGTGTGCGACAGGGCCAAGAGACCCAGTACTTC; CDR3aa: CAISVRQGQETQYF
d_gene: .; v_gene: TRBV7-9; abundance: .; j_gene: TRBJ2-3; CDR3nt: TGTGCCAGCAGCTTAGAAGGCCTGACAGATACGCAGTATTTT; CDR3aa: CASSLEGLTDTQYF
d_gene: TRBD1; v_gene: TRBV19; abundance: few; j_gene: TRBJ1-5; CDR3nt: TGTGCCAGTAAAGGGACAGGTAATCAGCCCCAGCATTTT; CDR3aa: CASKGTGNQPQHF
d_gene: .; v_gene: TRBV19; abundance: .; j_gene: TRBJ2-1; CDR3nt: TGTGCCAGCCAGAGTCAAGGGAATGAGCAGTTCTTC; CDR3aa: CASQSQGNEQFF
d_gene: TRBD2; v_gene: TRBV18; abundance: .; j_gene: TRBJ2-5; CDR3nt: TGTGCCAGCTCACCAGGACTAGCGGGAGGAGGGTCCCAGTACTTC; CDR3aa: CASSPGLAGGGSQYF
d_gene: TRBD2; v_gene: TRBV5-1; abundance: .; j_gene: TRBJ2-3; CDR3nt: TGCGCCAGCAGCTTGGGAACCTGGACCGGGAGGACCACAGATACGCAGTATTTT; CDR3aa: CASSLGTWTGRTTDTQYF
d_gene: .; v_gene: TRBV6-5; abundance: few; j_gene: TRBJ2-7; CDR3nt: TGTGCCAGCAGTTACTCACGAGAATCCTACGAGCAGTACTTC; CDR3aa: CASSYSRESYEQYF
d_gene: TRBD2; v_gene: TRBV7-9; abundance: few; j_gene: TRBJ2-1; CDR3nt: TGTGCCAGCAGCTCGACTCCGGGACTAGCGGGAGAAGAGCAGTTCTTC; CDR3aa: CASSSTPGLAGEEQFF
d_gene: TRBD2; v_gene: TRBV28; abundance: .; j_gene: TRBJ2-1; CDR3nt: TGTGCCAGCATATTAGCGGGAGCGGCGGGCTACAATGAGCAGTTCTTC; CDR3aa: CASILAGAAGYNEQFF
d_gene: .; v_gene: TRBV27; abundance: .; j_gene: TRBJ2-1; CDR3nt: TGTGCCAGCAGCACCCGGGATACCTACAATGAGCAGTTCTTC; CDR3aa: CASSTRDTYNEQFF
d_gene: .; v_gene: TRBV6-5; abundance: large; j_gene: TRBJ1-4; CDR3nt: TGTGCCAGCAGTTCCTTCCCCGGGTGGGATGAAAAACTGTTTTTT; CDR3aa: CASSSFPGWDEKLFF
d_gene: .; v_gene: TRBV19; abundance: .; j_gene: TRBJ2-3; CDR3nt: TGTGCCAGTAGTATAATGCTTGCTAGCACAGATACGCAGTATTTT; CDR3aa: CASSIMLASTDTQYF
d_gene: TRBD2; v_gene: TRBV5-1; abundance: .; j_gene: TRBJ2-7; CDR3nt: TGCGCCAGCAGAACCATCGGACTAGCGGGAGGTTTCAACGAGCAGTACTTC; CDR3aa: CASRTIGLAGGFNEQYF
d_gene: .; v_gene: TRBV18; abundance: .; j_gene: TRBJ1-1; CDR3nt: TGTGCCAGCTCACCCCGATCGGAAACGAACACTGAAGCTTTCTTT; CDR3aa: CASSPRSETNTEAFF
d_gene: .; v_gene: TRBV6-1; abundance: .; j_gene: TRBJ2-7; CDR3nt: TGTGCCAGCAGTAAAGCCGGGACGGATTCCTACGAGCAGTACTTC; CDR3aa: CASSKAGTDSYEQYF
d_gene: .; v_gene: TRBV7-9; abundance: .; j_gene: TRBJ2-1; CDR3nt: TGTGCCAGCAGCCCTAGTAGGAATGAGCAGTTCTTC; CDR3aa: CASSPSRNEQFF
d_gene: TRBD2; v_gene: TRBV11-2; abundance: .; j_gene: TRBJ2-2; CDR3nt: TGTGCCAGCAGCCTAACCCTTGCGGGAGCGGCCGGGGAGCTGTTTTTT; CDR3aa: CASSLTLAGAAGELFF
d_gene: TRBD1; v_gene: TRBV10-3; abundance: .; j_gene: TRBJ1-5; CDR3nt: TGTGCCATCAGCAAGGGACAGGAGGCTAATCAGCCCCAGCATTTT; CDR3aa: CAISKGQEANQPQHF
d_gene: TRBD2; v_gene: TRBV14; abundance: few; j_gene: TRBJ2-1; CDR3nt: TGTGCCAGCAGCCGCCGGGACTACTACAATGAGCAGTTCTTC; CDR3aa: CASSRRDYYNEQFF
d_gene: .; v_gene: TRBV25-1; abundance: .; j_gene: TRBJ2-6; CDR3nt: TGTGCCAGCAGCCTAGATTTCTCTGGGGCCAACGTCCTGACTTTC; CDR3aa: CASSLDFSGANVLTF
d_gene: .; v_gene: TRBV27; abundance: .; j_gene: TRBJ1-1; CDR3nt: TGTGCCAGCAGTACCCCGTTTCGGACTGAAGCTTTCTTT; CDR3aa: CASSTPFRTEAFF
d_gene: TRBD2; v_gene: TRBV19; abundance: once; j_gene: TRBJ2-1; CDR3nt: TGTGCCAGTAGTGAGGGACTAGCGGGAGGACCAAACGACTTTGAGCAGTTCTTC; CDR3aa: CASSEGLAGGPNDFEQFF
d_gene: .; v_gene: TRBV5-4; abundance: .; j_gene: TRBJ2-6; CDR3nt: TGTGCCAGCAGCTTGGGGGACCCTGGGGCCAACGTCCTGACTTTC; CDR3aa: CASSLGDPGANVLTF
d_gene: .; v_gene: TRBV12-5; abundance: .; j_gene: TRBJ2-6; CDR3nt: TGTGCTAGTGGTAATGTTGGTGCAGGACAAAGTCGGGCCAACGTCCTGACTTTC; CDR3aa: CASGNVGAGQSRANVLTF